The 18 T cell receptor beta chains in this list originate from one sample, sequenced in a study of T cells in localized non-small cell lung cancer. The protocol was immunoSEQ multiplex PCR, while the TCRdb copy is restricted to in-frame clones and leaves out a portion. The table records tens of thousands of clones, roughly 87% of them present only once. The input for sequencing was peripheral blood, taken before any cancer treatment. All receptors derive from a man aged 40 to 69 with stage I squamous cell lung carcinoma.

The chain uses TRBV2 and TRBJ1-1; the D is unclear. This CDR3 is 15 amino acids long. V was cut by 5 bases and J by 6 bases, with 19 bases left in between. In germline, CDR1 is SNHLY, CDR2 FYNNEI. CDR3 in amino acids: CASSPLEGGISEAFF. The CDR3 DNA sequence: TGTGCCAGCAGTCCCTTGGAGGGTGGGATTTCTGAAGCTTTCTTT.

V and J are TRBV4-1 and TRBJ2-3, with D maybe TRBD2 (6 bases). CDR3 length: 16 residues. Trimming took off 4 bases at V and 5 bases at J, with 19 bases between the two ends. The germline CDR1 and CDR2 sequences are MGHRA and YSYEKL. This CDR3 is CASSPRPPLAGDTQYF. The CDR3 coding sequence is TGCGCCAGCAGCCCTAGGCCCCCACTAGCAGGAGATACGCAGTATTTT.

The chain couples TRBV10-1 to TRBJ1-2, with D perhaps matching TRBD1 (6 bases). This CDR3 region has 14 residues. Per germline, CDR1 WNHNN and CDR2 SYGVQD (reference sequence). V was shortened by 2 bases and J by 4 bases, with 11 bases between the two germline ends. The CDR3 sequence is CASSEQGYGYGYTF. In DNA form, the CDR3 reads TGCGCCAGCAGTGAGCAGGGGTATGGCTATGGCTACACCTTC.

The V gene is TRBV30, the J gene TRBJ2-3; D perhaps matches TRBD2 (6 bases). Between the trimmed V and J ends, which lost 2 bases and 4 bases, there was a span of 13 bases. This CDR3 region has 14 residues. CDR1 is GTSNPN, CDR2 SVGIG, per germline (reference sequence). The CDR3 region has the DNA TGTGCCTGGAGTCGAGCGGGCATTGCAGATACGCAGTATTTT. Translated: CAWSRAGIADTQYF.

The CDR3 sequence is CASSPTPGKGRNTEAFF. The CDR3 DNA reads as TGTGCCAGCAGCCCTACTCCAGGGAAAGGTCGGAACACTGAAGCTTTCTTT. The V call is TRBV5-8, the J call TRBJ1-1; D might be TRBD1 (5 bases). Trimming took 4 bases from V and 1 from J, leaving 20 bases between them. The germline V gene encodes CDR1 SGHTS and CDR2 YDEGEE. The CDR3 is 17 residues long.

The rearrangement uses TRBV5-1 and TRBJ1-4, with D hard to call. V gave up 0 bases and J gave up 7 bases, with 10 bases separating them. Germline V CDR1 and CDR2: SGHRS, YFSETQ. This CDR3 is built from 14 residues. CDR3 region: CASSLEGFREKLFF. DNA for the CDR3: TGCGCCAGCAGCTTGGAGGGTTTCCGTGAAAAACTGTTTTTT.

This clone was detected only once. J is TRBJ2-7 and V is TRBV5-1; 7 bases map to TRBD1. V was clipped by 4 bases and J by 3 bases; unmatched bases: 4. CDR1 SGHRS and CDR2 YFSETQ come from the germline V gene. The CDR3 consists of 13 residues. The DNA of the CDR3 is TGCGCCAGCAGCCCAACAGGGGTCTACGAGCAGTACTTC. Amino acids: CASSPTGVYEQYF.

The V and J genes are TRBV5-1 and TRBJ2-3; D might be TRBD2 (6 bases). Trimming shortened V by 0 bases and J by 2 bases, and 10 bases separated the two germline ends. From germline, CDR1 is SGHRS and CDR2 YFSETQ. The CDR3 is made up of 15 amino acids. CDR3 region: CASSLVGGVTDTQYF. The CDR3, as DNA: TGCGCCAGCAGCTTGGTTGGCGGGGTCACAGATACGCAGTATTTT. Based on the CDR3 plus reference TRBV5-1 and TRBJ2-3, the full variable domain is KAGVTQTPRYLIKTRGQQVTLSCSPISGHRSVSWYQQTPGQGLQFLFEYFSETQRNKGNFPGRFSGRQFSNSRSEMNVSTLELGDSALYLCASSLVGGVTDTQYFGPGTRLTVL.

This clone appeared a few times. CDR3 coding DNA: TGTGCCAGCGGGGGCAGTTTTGACTATGGCTACACCTTC. Protein product: CASGGSFDYGYTF. The chain links TRBV6-1 to TRBJ1-2; a possible D gene is TRBD1 (6 bases). V was clipped by 8 bases and J by 3 bases, with 13 bases between them. The germline CDR1 and CDR2 sequences are MNHNS and SASEGT. There are 13 residues in the CDR3.

This rearrangement joins TRBV7-9 to TRBJ2-2; 9 nucleotides line up with TRBD1. Per germline, CDR1 SEHNR and CDR2 FQNEAQ (reference sequence). The CDR3 sequence is 16 residues long. J gave up 6 bases and V 6 bases, and 11 bases lay outside the gene matches. CDR3 coding DNA: TGTGCCAGCAGGTCCGGAACAGGGGGCTTTTCCGGGGAGCTGTTTTTT. As protein: CASRSGTGGFSGELFF.

This chain uses TRBV7-6 with TRBJ1-5; D gene uncertain. This CDR3 region has 16 residues. The germline CDR1 and CDR2 sequences are SGHVS and FNYEAQ. V was cut by 2 bases and J by 2 bases, with 13 bases left in between. The CDR3 DNA reads as TGTGCCAGCAGCTTAAGGGCTTTTAGGGGCAATCAGCCCCAGCATTTT. Translating gives CASSLRAFRGNQPQHF. Variable domain in full (rest from reference TRBV7-6 and TRBJ1-5): GAGVSQSPRYKVTKRGQDVALRCDPISGHVSLYWYRQALGQGPEFLTYFNYEAQQDKSGLPNDRFSAERPEGSISTLTIQRTEQRDSAMYRCASSLRAFRGNQPQHFGDGTRLSIL.

CDR3 sequence: CASRERGSPTDTQYF. The CDR3 DNA reads as TGTGCCAGCCGGGAAAGGGGGTCCCCAACAGATACGCAGTATTTT. V gene TRBV10-3 combines with J gene TRBJ2-3; TRBD1 is a possible D gene (6 bases). The CDR3 loop spans 15 amino acids. Trimming removed 10 bases from V and 3 bases from J, with 20 bases in between. Per the germline V gene, CDR1 is ENHRY and CDR2 is SYGVKD.

This rearrangement joins TRBV5-1 to TRBJ1-6; 7 nucleotides match TRBD1. Trimming cost V 1 base and J 0 bases; bases outside gene matches: 16. The length of the CDR3 is 21 residues. CDR1 and CDR2 (germline): SGHRS, YFSETQ. CDR3 in amino acids: CASSLYSGTASGSSYNSPLHF. CDR3 in DNA: TGCGCCAGCAGCTTGTATTCCGGGACAGCCTCGGGGAGCTCCTATAATTCACCCCTCCACTTT.

The chain couples TRBV2 to TRBJ1-2, with 7 bases fitting TRBD1. This CDR3 comprises 15 residues. The trim removed 0 bases at V and 7 bases at J, leaving 8 bases unmatched. Germline-derived CDR1 and CDR2 are SNHLY and FYNNEI. The CDR3 bases are TGTGCCAGCAGTGAAGCGCGGCGACAGGGACGTGGCTACACCTTC. It translates to CASSEARRQGRGYTF.

The chain uses TRBV7-2 and TRBJ2-7, with a weak D call TRBD1 (7 bases). Germline CDR1 reads SGHTA; CDR2 reads FQGNSA. The CDR3 spans 13 residues. Trimming removed 5 bases from V and 7 bases from J, with 15 bases in between. CDR3: CASSTQTGREQYF. CDR3 sequence (DNA): TGTGCCAGCAGCACTCAGACAGGGAGGGAGCAGTACTTC.

This chain joins TRBV9 and TRBJ1-4, with a possible D match to TRBD1 (5 bases). Per the germline V gene, CDR1 is SGDLS and CDR2 is YYNGEE. Trimming removed 2 bases at V and 8 bases at J, with 16 bases between. The CDR3 consists of 15 residues. Here the CDR3 DNA reads TGTGCCAGCAGCGTTATGGGGGAAAGTATGGAAAAACTGTTTTTT. Translated: CASSVMGESMEKLFF.

The V gene is TRBV15, the J gene TRBJ1-1; D unresolved. Per germline, CDR1 LNHNV and CDR2 YYDKDF (reference sequence). The ends were cut back, 1 base at V and 10 bases at J, with 16 bases in the middle. The length of the CDR3 is 14 residues. For the CDR3, the DNA is TGTGCCACCAGCAGAGCTCTTGGGGAGAGAAGAGCTTTCTTT. Amino acid sequence: CATSRALGERRAFF.

The rearrangement links TRBV2 to TRBJ1-1; D call uncertain. Looked up from germline, CDR1 is SNHLY and CDR2 is FYNNEI. The CDR3 runs to 14 residues. Trimming removed 3 bases from V and 1 base from J, with 9 bases in between. The CDR3 spells CASSDVSKNTEAFF. CDR3 DNA sequence: TGTGCCAGCAGTGACGTATCGAAGAACACTGAAGCTTTCTTT.